A selection of T cell receptor beta chains follows, all from one sample in a study of PD-L1 blockade in urothelial cancer. Sequencing used immunoSEQ multiplex PCR; TCRdb keeps in-frame clones, though not all of them. The data hold about 71,000 clones, with about 88% observed a single time. This specimen was PBMCs, taken around atezolizumab (anti-PD-L1) treatment. Receptor source: a man in his 60s with urothelial cancer. Both conserved end residues are part of each CDR3. The D gene is left open where the match is weak. Only part of the rows carry a size: once, few, many, or a class if the clone is expanded.

J: TRBJ1-4
V: TRBV4-2
D: -
size: -
CDR3: CASRIKRGNEKLFF

J: TRBJ2-5
V: TRBV5-4
D: TRBD2
size: -
CDR3: CASSLGGLAEETQYF

J: TRBJ2-1
V: TRBV6-5
D: TRBD2
size: -
CDR3: CASTPGLAGNEQFF

J: TRBJ1-4
V: TRBV6-5
D: TRBD1
size: -
CDR3: CASSYSTGPTNEKLFF

J: TRBJ2-2
V: TRBV5-3
D: -
size: -
CDR3: CARSLAGQGLGELFF

J: TRBJ2-7
V: TRBV7-5
D: -
size: -
CDR3: CARSYTGTGDHEQYF

J: TRBJ2-1
V: TRBV14
D: -
size: few
CDR3: CASSRQFDEQFF

J: TRBJ2-6
V: TRBV13
D: -
size: -
CDR3: CASSLVHRITSGANVLTF

J: TRBJ2-2
V: TRBV19
D: -
size: -
CDR3: CASNQQGNTGELFF

J: TRBJ1-5
V: TRBV4-3
D: -
size: -
CDR3: CASSQEYSNQPQHF

J: TRBJ1-3
V: TRBV6-6
D: -
size: -
CDR3: CASTSSTGTGNTIYF

J: TRBJ2-7
V: TRBV11-3
D: -
size: -
CDR3: CASSSGFEQYF